The clone carrying this T cell receptor beta chain was recorded at least ten times. Alpha and beta chains were covered, as first-strand cDNA relied on TRAV- and TRBV-specific primers. TCR amplification used approximately 19 PCR cycles, a constant-region primer and a V-primer adapter. In TCRdb, the reads were re-called with MiXCR into one record per CDR3 protein. The sample contains just over 90,000 distinct CDR3 sequences, around 20% of which appear only once. The germline V gene encodes CDR1 MNHEY and CDR2 SVGAGI. After removal of 0 bases from V and 0 bases from J, the junction contained 4 bases not matched to a gene. This CDR3 has 18 amino acids. Regarding time point: after trial treatment. Treatment of the sample: LDRT plus nivolumab, ipilimumab, low-dose cyclophosphamide and aspirin (RACIN trial). Donors, who were enrolled in a single-arm phase I dose-escalation trial, received nivolumab, ipilimumab, aspirin, low-dose cyclophosphamide and low-dose radiotherapy. Eligibility required advanced solid tumors lacking tumor-infiltrating lymphocytes.

These data belong to a study of low-dose radiotherapy and immunotherapy resistance in tumors. Study summary: Per fraction, Cohort 2 was given 1 Gy every two weeks, accumulating a total of 13 Gy over 26 weeks. Cyclophosphamide was given intravenously at 200 mg/m2 every two weeks, and each dose came one day before radiation and immunotherapy.

The sequencing here drew on PBMCs, taken after low-dose radiotherapy plus immunotherapy. The sequence was collected from a female donor with ovarian cancer. V is TRBV6-5 and J is TRBJ2-2; 10 positions agree with TRBD2. The CDR3 protein is CASSYSSGRATNTGELFF. The CDR3 DNA is TGTGCCAGCAGTTACTCGAGCGGGAGGGCTACGAACACCGGGGAGCTGTTTTTT.